This T cell receptor beta chain stems from a study of T cell repertoires in cytomegalovirus infection. Study in general: Public TCR beta signatures indicated both CMV infection and matching HLA type.

This CDR3 comprises 16 residues. The V and J ends lost 7 bases and 3 bases, in that order; junction bases with no gene match: 12. Germline loops: CDR1 MNHEY, CDR2 SMNVEV (reference sequence). Whole-study findings and limits: HLA-C-restricted CMV-specific TCR beta clonotypes prevailed in the ex vivo response.

TCRdb redid the calling of the reads with MiXCR, one entry per CDR3 protein. The sample contains approximately 550,000 distinct CDR3 sequences, more than 15% of which appear only once. This clonotype was counted a few times. Antigen unknown. This clonotype originated in a human donor in good health (CMV status not recorded). Some clones in this sample may be carry-over from other donors' samples. The V and J genes are TRBV27 and TRBJ2-1, with 7 bases matching TRBD1. Sequenced material: CD8+ T cells from PBMCs. The CDR3 nucleotides are TGTGCCAGCACTGCTACCCGGACAGGTTACTACAATGAGCAGTTCTTC. It encodes CASTATRTGYYNEQFF.